One and the same sample provided the 19 T cell receptor beta chains below, sequenced in a study of lymphopenia after photon versus proton radiotherapy. Produced via immunoSEQ multiplex PCR; TCRdb's table is partial and in-frame only. The sample includes 150,000 to 200,000 clones, about nine tenths seen only once; the top ten take 4% to 5%. This material consisted of peripheral blood, taken from a patient treated with photon-based radiotherapy. All receptors derive from a man aged 45-65 years with gastric cancer.

V and J are TRBV27 and TRBJ2-1; D gene unclear. V dropped 6 bases and J dropped 6 bases, with 15 bases sitting between them. The CDR3 sequence is 14 residues long. CDR1 and CDR2 from the germline V gene are MNHEY and SMNVEV (reference sequence). The DNA of the CDR3 is TGTGCCAGCAGCAGAGCGTATTTGAGCAATGAGCAGTTCTTC. The encoded protein is CASSRAYLSNEQFF.

The chain joins TRBV5-1 to TRBJ2-1; D ambiguous. With 1 base removed from V and 8 bases from J, the gap between germline ends came to 10 bases. The CDR3 is 13 residues long. Germline V CDR1 and CDR2: SGHRS, YFSETQ. The CDR3 bases are TGCGCCAGCAGCTTGTCTGCACCCGATGAGCAGTTCTTC. Protein: CASSLSAPDEQFF.

The V and J genes are TRBV28 and TRBJ1-1; tentative D call: TRBD1 (5 bases). The CDR3 is 16 amino acids. Per the germline V gene, CDR1 is MDHEN and CDR2 is SYDVKM. V was clipped by 7 bases and J by 4 bases, with 22 bases between them. CDR3: CASTPPWGGLFTEAFF. The CDR3 DNA sequence: TGTGCCAGCACCCCCCCATGGGGGGGACTTTTCACTGAAGCTTTCTTT. Together with reference TRBV28 and TRBJ1-1, the CDR3 gives the full variable domain: DVKVTQSSRYLVKRTGEKVFLECVQDMDHENMFWYRQDPGLGLRLIYFSYDVKMKEKGDIPEGYSVSREKKERFSLILESASTNQTSMYLCASTPPWGGLFTEAFFGQGTRLTVV.

This rearrangement joins TRBV19 to TRBJ1-4, with D possibly being TRBD1 (5 bases). From germline, CDR1 is LNHDA and CDR2 SQIVND (reference sequence). Between the trimmed V and J ends, which lost 5 bases and 6 bases, there was a span of 13 bases. The length of the CDR3 is 14 residues. The CDR3 spells CASSPQGGDEKLFF. The CDR3 region has the DNA TGTGCCAGTAGTCCGCAGGGAGGGGATGAAAAACTGTTTTTT.

The chain couples TRBV7-8 to TRBJ1-5; weak D call: TRBD1 (6 bases). Germline V CDR1 and CDR2: SGHVS, FQNEAQ. This CDR3 spans 15 amino acids. V lost 2 bases and J 6 bases, leaving 14 bases between the germline ends. This CDR3 is CASSLIGTGSQPQHF. The CDR3 DNA follows: TGTGCCAGCAGCTTAATTGGTACAGGGAGTCAGCCCCAGCATTTT.

The V gene is TRBV10-3, the J gene TRBJ2-3; TRBD2 matches at 9 bases. The CDR3 loop spans 16 amino acids. CDR1 is ENHRY and CDR2 is SYGVKD in the germline V gene. The trim removed 0 bases at V and 1 base at J, leaving 2 bases unmatched. For the CDR3, the DNA is TGTGCCATCAGTGAGTCCTGGACTAGCGGCACAGATACGCAGTATTTT. It specifies CAISESWTSGTDTQYF.

This chain links TRBV7-8 with TRBJ1-1; D may be TRBD1 (5 bases). The CDR3 is made up of 17 amino acids. Per the germline V gene, CDR1 is SGHVS and CDR2 is FQNEAQ. Deletions cut 4 bases from V and 0 bases from J, with 18 bases between. The CDR3 bases are TGTGCCAGCAGCTCCATCTACTCGGGACCCATGAACACTGAAGCTTTCTTT. Its protein is CASSSIYSGPMNTEAFF.

The chain links TRBV19 to TRBJ1-2; no clear D gene. Germline V gene lookup returns CDR1 LNHDA and CDR2 SQIVND (reference sequence). Trimming stripped 2 bases from V and 3 bases from J, with 4 bases between. This CDR3 comprises 12 residues. As DNA, the CDR3 is TGTGCCAGTAGTATAACGGACTATGGCTACACCTTC. Its translation: CASSITDYGYTF.

This sequence joins TRBV10-3 and TRBJ1-1; D may be TRBD1 (5 bases). With 8 bases removed from V and 1 base from J, the gap between germline ends came to 14 bases. CDR1 and CDR2 from the germline V gene are ENHRY and SYGVKD. CDR3 size: 14 residues. This chain's CDR3 is CAIGQDTSNTEAFF. CDR3 DNA sequence: TGTGCCATCGGGCAGGACACATCGAACACTGAAGCTTTCTTT.

The V and J genes are TRBV15 and TRBJ1-3, with unresolved D. Germline assignment: CDR1 LNHNV and CDR2 YYDKDF (reference sequence). V lost 2 bases and J lost 0, with 11 bases in between. The CDR3 contains 16 residues. CDR3 sequence reads: CATSRQQSSSGNTIYF. For the CDR3, the DNA is TGTGCCACCAGCAGACAACAGTCATCCTCTGGAAACACCATATATTTT. The full variable domain, with the rest looked up from reference TRBV15 and TRBJ1-3, is DAMVIQNPRYQVTQFGKPVTLSCSQTLNHNVMYWYQQKSSQAPKLLFHYYDKDFNNEADTPDNFQSRRPNTSFCFLDIRSPGLGDTAMYLCATSRQQSSSGNTIYFGEGSWLTVV.

This sequence joins TRBV23-1 and TRBJ2-1; 10 bases align to TRBD2. TRBV23-1 is flagged as an ORF with uncertain function. The V and J ends lost 7 bases and 7 bases, in that order; junction bases with no gene match: 16. The CDR3 contains 17 residues. The CDR3 DNA is TGCGCCAGCACTAAAGCGGGAGGGCCAGGGATAGAAAATGAGCAGTTCTTC. This gives the protein CASTKAGGPGIENEQFF.

The rearrangement links TRBV27 to TRBJ1-1, with TRBD1 as a possible D gene (5 bases). The germline gives CDR1 MNHEY, CDR2 SMNVEV (reference sequence). This CDR3 is 15 amino acids long. The germline V and J ends were trimmed by 1 base and 5 bases, with 14 bases remaining between them. The CDR3, as DNA: TGTGCCAGCAGTTTATTCGCAGGGCCGGGGACTGAAGCTTTCTTT. It codes for CASSLFAGPGTEAFF.

The V call is TRBV28, the J call TRBJ2-3, with D possibly being TRBD1 (6 bases). Trimming shortened V by 3 bases and J by 3 bases, and 7 bases separated the two germline ends. The CDR3 sequence is 13 residues long. CDR1 and CDR2 (germline): MDHEN, SYDVKM. Here the CDR3 reads CASSFDRTDTQYF. In nucleotides, the CDR3 is TGTGCCAGCAGTTTCGACAGGACAGATACGCAGTATTTT.

The chain employs TRBV7-9 and TRBJ1-1, with D unclear. Germline lookup yields CDR1 SEHNR and CDR2 FQNEAQ (reference sequence). The V end lost 4 bases, the J end lost 1 base, and 7 bases lay between the germline ends. CDR3 size: 13 residues. The CDR3 reads CASSSSKNTEAFF. The DNA of the CDR3 is TGTGCCAGCAGCTCCTCCAAGAACACTGAAGCTTTCTTT.

This chain connects TRBV18 to TRBJ2-1; D is possibly TRBD1 (5 bases). The CDR3 length is 15 residues. The germline CDR1 and CDR2 sequences are KGHSH and LQKENI. V was clipped by 0 bases and J by 7 bases, with 13 bases between them. This CDR3 is CASSPPSRVGNEQFF. The CDR3 DNA reads as TGTGCCAGCTCACCACCGAGCAGGGTTGGGAATGAGCAGTTCTTC. Supplemented by reference TRBV18 and TRBJ2-1, the full variable domain reads NAGVMQNPRHLVRRRGQEARLRCSPMKGHSHVYWYRQLPEEGLKFMVYLQKENIIDESGMPKERFSAEFPKEGPSILRIQQVVRGDSAAYFCASSPPSRVGNEQFFGPGTRLTVL.

A single count supports this clone. In nucleotides, the CDR3 is TGTGCCTGGAGTAAGGGGACTAGCGACTACGAGCAGTACTTC. Translation: CAWSKGTSDYEQYF. The gene calls are TRBV30 and TRBJ2-7, with 10 positions matching TRBD2. Losses at the gene ends were 2 bases for V and 3 bases for J; bases not matched to a gene: 4. The CDR3 totals 14 residues. Looked up from germline, CDR1 is GTSNPN and CDR2 is SVGIG (reference sequence).

The rearrangement joins TRBV5-4 to TRBJ1-1; D remains ambiguous. V dropped 0 bases and J dropped 0 bases, with 12 bases sitting between them. The V gene's germline CDR1 is SGHNT and CDR2 YYREEE (reference sequence). The CDR3 is 16 amino acids. CDR3 bases: TGTGCCAGCAGCTTGGCCCCAGAGATTATGAACACTGAAGCTTTCTTT. This encodes CASSLAPEIMNTEAFF.

Remarks on this clone: The sample carries other DNA sequences with the same CDR3. The chain joins TRBV28 to TRBJ1-2, with no clear D. This CDR3 has 13 amino acids. Trimming removed 2 bases at V and 2 bases at J, with 6 bases between. Germline lookup yields CDR1 MDHEN and CDR2 SYDVKM. The CDR3 sequence is CASSLNRNYGYTF. CDR3 nucleotides: TGTGCCAGCAGTTTAAACAGAAACTATGGCTACACCTTC.

The gene calls are TRBV4-1 and TRBJ2-4; D ambiguous. V lost 4 bases, J lost 0 bases, and 7 bases lay in between. Germline lookup yields CDR1 MGHRA and CDR2 YSYEKL. The CDR3 sequence is 14 residues long. The CDR3 DNA is TGCGCCAGCAGCCCACAGATAGCCAAAAACATTCAGTACTTC. It yields the protein CASSPQIAKNIQYF.